These 21 T cell receptor beta chains originate from one sample sequenced in a study of beta chain features in type 1 diabetes. Overall study findings and caveats: All four CD4+ subsets of Type 1 diabetes patients contained TCRB CDR3s that were moderately but significantly shorter.

What was sequenced were expressed TCRB transcripts, since all of the isolated RNA had been reverse transcribed. Sequencing used immunoSEQ multiplex PCR; TCRdb keeps in-frame clones, though not all of them. This sample has hundreds of thousands of clones, with about 14% found just once. These receptors are not linked to any known antigen. The material sequenced was naive CD4+ T cells from blood. The source is a man younger than 30 with type 1 diabetes.

The chain employs TRBV18 and TRBJ1-2; D remains unclear. The CDR3 has 13 residues. Trimming took 4 bases from V and 6 from J, leaving 12 bases between them. CDR1 and CDR2 (germline): KGHSH, LQKENI. CDR3 sequence (DNA): TGTGCCAGCTCACTTGGACGGCTGGATGGCTACACCTTC. Translating it yields CASSLGRLDGYTF.

This clone was seen more than once but under ten times. The chain is built from TRBV28 and TRBJ2-5, with D perhaps TRBD1 (6 bases). Germline CDR1 reads MDHEN; CDR2 reads SYDVKM. The V end was cut by 3 bases, the J end by 5 bases, with 16 bases between. This CDR3 has 15 residues. The chain's CDR3 is CASSFVDSHRETQYF. In DNA, the CDR3 is TGTGCCAGCAGTTTTGTGGACAGCCACCGGGAGACCCAGTACTTC.

This clone appeared a few times. The chain has TRBV30 and TRBJ2-3; D is possibly TRBD1 (5 bases). Trimming took off 3 bases at V and 2 bases at J, with 12 bases between the two ends. Germline CDR1 GTSNPN, CDR2 SVGIG (reference sequence). This CDR3 contains 14 residues. CDR3 DNA sequence: TGTGCCTGGAGAACGGCAGGGTACACAGATACGCAGTATTTT. Translating it yields CAWRTAGYTDTQYF. The whole variable domain, remainder taken from reference TRBV30 and TRBJ2-3, is SQTIHQWPATLVQPVGSPLSLECTVEGTSNPNLYWYRQAAGRGLQLLFYSVGIGQISSEVPQNLSASRPQDRQFILSSKKLLLSDSGFYLCAWRTAGYTDTQYFGPGTRLTVL.

The rearrangement joins TRBV7-2 to TRBJ2-2, with TRBD2 matching over 12 bases. The CDR3 loop spans 17 amino acids. V shed 5 bases and J 4 bases; nucleotides not matched to a gene: 8. CDR1 and CDR2 (germline): SGHTA, FQGNSA. In nucleotides, the CDR3 is TGTGCCAGCAGCCTTGGACTAGCGGGGATTCTCACCGGGGAGCTGTTTTTT. Translating it yields CASSLGLAGILTGELFF.

The J gene is TRBJ1-1, the V gene TRBV7-9; unclear D gene. The CDR3 sequence is 15 residues long. V lost 5 bases to trimming and J lost 1 base, with 14 bases between them. The germline V gene has CDR1 SEHNR and CDR2 FQNEAQ (reference sequence). In nucleotides, the CDR3 is TGTGCCAGCAGCGTCCCCGGCTCCACGAACACTGAAGCTTTCTTT. It encodes CASSVPGSTNTEAFF.

In its sample, this clone was seen a few times. V gene TRBV7-9 combines with J gene TRBJ2-7; D is perhaps TRBD2 (5 bases). Germline CDR1 and CDR2: SEHNR and FQNEAQ (reference sequence). The V and J ends lost 4 bases and 2 bases respectively, with 18 bases between them. The CDR3 has 16 amino acids. This CDR3 is CASSSTLLGGPYEQYF. CDR3 DNA sequence: TGTGCCAGCAGCTCCACTCTTCTTGGAGGACCCTACGAGCAGTACTTC.

This chain uses TRBV5-1 with TRBJ2-1, with 7 bases fitting TRBD2. From germline, CDR1 is SGHRS and CDR2 YFSETQ. This CDR3 has 16 residues. V lost 1 base, J lost 0 bases, and 4 bases stayed unmatched. The CDR3 DNA reads TGCGCCAGCAGCTTGATTGGCGGGAGCTCCTACAATGAGCAGTTCTTC. This translates into CASSLIGGSSYNEQFF. Supplemented by reference TRBV5-1 and TRBJ2-1, the full variable domain reads KAGVTQTPRYLIKTRGQQVTLSCSPISGHRSVSWYQQTPGQGLQFLFEYFSETQRNKGNFPGRFSGRQFSNSRSEMNVSTLELGDSALYLCASSLIGGSSYNEQFFGPGTRLTVL.

This clone was observed a few times. The chain combines TRBV7-9 with TRBJ1-5; 7 nucleotides line up with TRBD1. The CDR3 totals 16 residues. J gave up 1 base and V 5 bases, and 8 bases lay outside the gene matches. The germline V gene has CDR1 SEHNR and CDR2 FQNEAQ (reference sequence). CDR3 loop: CASSPVGTVSNQPQHF. The CDR3 DNA reads as TGTGCCAGCAGCCCCGTCGGGACAGTAAGCAATCAGCCCCAGCATTTT.

This chain uses TRBV29-1 with TRBJ2-3; D is undetermined. Germline V CDR1 and CDR2: SQVTM, ANQGSEA. The CDR3 covers 14 residues. Trimming pared 8 bases from V and 6 bases from J, leaving 21 bases between. CDR3 sequence: CSSQTTGPKDTQYF. DNA for the CDR3: TGCAGCTCACAAACCACGGGCCCCAAGGATACGCAGTATTTT.

The rearrangement uses TRBV7-9 and TRBJ2-1; 8 nucleotides agree with TRBD2. CDR3 size: 13 residues. V shed 5 bases, J shed 10 bases, and the junction held 7 bases outside the gene matches. The germline V gene has CDR1 SEHNR and CDR2 FQNEAQ (reference sequence). In DNA, the CDR3 is TGTGCCAGCAGCCGAGCGGGAGTTGGCGAGCAGTTCTTC. Residues: CASSRAGVGEQFF.

V gene TRBV5-4 combines with J gene TRBJ2-7; D perhaps matches TRBD1 (5 bases). The CDR3 contains 14 residues. V was pared by 3 bases and J by 2 bases, with 12 bases between. Germline values: CDR1 SGHNT, CDR2 YYREEE (reference sequence). This CDR3 reads CASSSGPEPYEQYF. For the CDR3, the DNA is TGTGCCAGCAGCTCAGGGCCAGAACCCTACGAGCAGTACTTC.

The chain joins TRBV7-2 to TRBJ2-5, with 8 bases aligning to TRBD1. Trimming cost V 3 bases and J 2 bases; bases outside gene matches: 5. CDR1 and CDR2 (germline): SGHTA, FQGNSA. The CDR3 runs to 15 residues. CDR3: CASSFGQGLQETQYF. Written as DNA, the CDR3 is TGTGCCAGCAGCTTTGGACAGGGATTACAAGAGACCCAGTACTTC.

A remark on this clone: Its ends do not fully match the called genes, so a read error is possible. V usage is TRBV29-1 and J usage is TRBJ2-3, with D perhaps TRBD2 (6 bases). The germline V gene has CDR1 SQVTM and CDR2 ANQGSEA. This CDR3 is built from 12 residues. The CDR3 sequence: CSVEEGGDTQYF. The CDR3 nucleotides read TGCAGCGTCGAAGAGGGAGGAGATACGCAGTATTTT.

This clone was counted only a few times. V is TRBV29-1 and J is TRBJ2-5; the D gene is possibly TRBD1 (6 bases). The CDR3 is 12 amino acids. Germline V gene lookup returns CDR1 SQVTM and CDR2 ANQGSEA. The V and J ends lost 3 bases and 5 bases respectively, with 10 bases between them. CDR3: CSVEATGETQYF. CDR3 bases: TGCAGCGTTGAGGCTACAGGGGAGACCCAGTACTTC. The whole variable domain, filled in from reference TRBV29-1 and TRBJ2-5, reads SAVISQKPSRDICQRGTSLTIQCQVDSQVTMMFWYRQQPGQSLTLIATANQGSEATYESGFVIDKFPISRPNLTFSTLTVSNMSPEDSSIYLCSVEATGETQYFGPGTRLLVL.

V is TRBV6-5 and J is TRBJ2-3, with TRBD2 matching over 9 bases. CDR3 length: 15 residues. Per germline, CDR1 MNHEY and CDR2 SVGAGI. V gave up 5 bases and J gave up 1 base; unmatched junction bases: 4. CDR3 DNA: TGTGCCAGCAGTCATTCTAGCGGGGGCACAGATACGCAGTATTTT. Its protein is CASSHSSGGTDTQYF.

This clone was seen a handful of times. The chain joins TRBV20-1 to TRBJ2-7, with D hard to call. Germline V gene data show CDR1 as DFQATT and CDR2 as SNEGSKA (reference sequence). V was shortened by 2 bases and J by 3 bases, with 5 bases between the two germline ends. The CDR3 extends over 11 amino acids. CDR3 sequence reads: CSARNYYEQYF. CDR3 nucleotides: TGCAGTGCTAGAAACTACTACGAGCAGTACTTC.

This clone was counted between two and nine times. Within the sample, other DNA sequences also encode this same CDR3. The chain employs TRBV18 and TRBJ2-2; D is uncertain. The V gene's germline CDR1 is KGHSH and CDR2 LQKENI. Trimming took 6 bases from V and 3 from J, leaving 8 bases between them. This CDR3 is 13 amino acids long. The CDR3 is CASSPRDTGELFF. The CDR3 nucleotides are TGTGCCAGCTCTCCAAGGGACACCGGGGAGCTGTTTTTT.

This clone was observed a handful of times. The gene calls are TRBV5-1 and TRBJ2-1, with D maybe TRBD1 (5 bases). Trimming removed 4 bases from V and 4 bases from J, with 15 bases in between. This CDR3 is 15 amino acids long. Germline loops: CDR1 SGHRS, CDR2 YFSETQ. CDR3 residues: CASSTGATGYNEQFF. CDR3 coding DNA: TGCGCCAGCAGCACTGGGGCCACCGGTTACAATGAGCAGTTCTTC.

The chain employs TRBV5-8 and TRBJ1-1; no clear D. V was pared by 4 bases and J by 8 bases, with 15 bases between. CDR3 length: 13 amino acids. From germline, CDR1 is SGHTS and CDR2 YDEGEE. CDR3 nucleotides: TGTGCCAGCAGCAGAGTACCCACGGAGGAAGCTTTCTTT. This translates into CASSRVPTEEAFF.

This chain connects TRBV1 to TRBJ1-5. TRBV1 is designated a pseudogene. This CDR3 contains 14 residues. The CDR3 is CTRHSAGINQPQHF. The CDR3 region has the DNA TGCACCCGACACTCGGCGGGGATAAATCAGCCCCAGCATTTT.

The rearrangement uses TRBV5-1 and TRBJ1-5, with D tentatively TRBD1 (5 bases). The CDR3 is 15 amino acids. Trimming took 5 bases from V and 3 from J, leaving 15 bases between them. Germline V gene data show CDR1 as SGHRS and CDR2 as YFSETQ. The DNA for the CDR3 is TGCGCCAGCAGACCCGGCAGGGCCGCCAATCAGCCCCAGCATTTT. Protein product: CASRPGRAANQPQHF.